The 7 T cell receptor beta chains in this list originate from one sample, sequenced in a study of CD8+ T cells in alopecia areata. RNA, once extracted, was reverse transcribed into cDNA for use as the sequencing template. Measured with immunoSEQ multiplex PCR; TCRdb has only the in-frame clones, and not every one. The data contain 200,000 to 250,000 clones, about 60% of them singletons. Sequenced material: CD4+ T cells sorted from blood, taken at week 0. These receptors originate from a human donor with alopecia areata.

V usage is TRBV7-9 and J usage is TRBJ2-5; D may be TRBD2 (6 bases). The CDR3 consists of 17 residues. Between the trimmed V and J ends, which lost 2 bases and 4 bases, there was a span of 20 bases. The V gene's germline CDR1 is SEHNR and CDR2 FQNEAQ (reference sequence). CDR3 sequence: CASSLYRRGLRGETQYF. The CDR3 bases are TGTGCCAGCAGCTTATACAGGAGGGGCCTCCGCGGAGAGACCCAGTACTTC.

The gene calls are TRBV30 and TRBJ2-1; 9 bases are shared with TRBD1. The V and J ends lost 7 bases and 2 bases, in that order; junction bases with no gene match: 9. The CDR3 is 15 residues long. Germline CDR1 reads GTSNPN; CDR2 reads SVGIG (reference sequence). In DNA form, the CDR3 reads TGTGCCTCGCAATTCGGGACAGGGACCTACAATGAGCAGTTCTTC. Protein: CASQFGTGTYNEQFF.

This clone was observed a few times. This chain joins TRBV2 and TRBJ1-1; unclear D gene. CDR3 length equals 12 residues. Trimming stripped 7 bases from V and 3 bases from J, with 9 bases between. CDR1 and CDR2 (germline): SNHLY, FYNNEI. In DNA form, the CDR3 reads TGTGCCAGCACCAAGTTGTACACTGAAGCTTTCTTT. Its translation is CASTKLYTEAFF.

This clone was observed once. V usage is TRBV5-1 and J usage is TRBJ2-5; no reliable D call. Germline CDR1 and CDR2: SGHRS and YFSETQ. The V and J ends lost 3 bases and 0 bases respectively, with 9 bases between them. CDR3 length: 14 amino acids. For the CDR3, the DNA is TGCGCCAGCAGCTATGGACGGAACCAAGAGACCCAGTACTTC. It yields the protein CASSYGRNQETQYF.

The rearrangement links TRBV5-4 to TRBJ1-1; D is unresolved. V was pared by 2 bases and J by 1 base, with 12 bases between. In germline, CDR1 is SGHNT, CDR2 YYREEE (reference sequence). The CDR3 is made up of 15 amino acids. The CDR3 coding sequence is TGTGCCAGCAGCTTTCTAGGGCAGAAGAACACTGAAGCTTTCTTT. Its protein is CASSFLGQKNTEAFF.

The chain couples TRBV11-2 to TRBJ1-6; TRBD1 might be the D (5 bases). CDR3 length: 16 residues. The V end lost 5 bases, the J end lost 7 bases, and 18 bases lay between the germline ends. Germline CDR1 is SGHAT and CDR2 is FQNNGV. The CDR3 sequence is CASSLSGGVRNSPLHF. As DNA, the CDR3 is TGTGCCAGCAGCCTCAGTGGGGGGGTAAGGAATTCACCCCTCCACTTT.

The chain joins TRBV6-1 to TRBJ1-6, with 7 bases matching TRBD1. Germline CDR1 reads MNHNS; CDR2 reads SASEGT. Losses at the gene ends were 3 bases for V and 4 bases for J; bases not matched to a gene: 3. The CDR3 contains 15 residues. The CDR3 sequence: CASSEPGQYNSPLHF. CDR3 DNA sequence: TGTGCCAGCAGTGAGCCGGGACAGTATAATTCACCCCTCCACTTT.